The entry below gives a single TCR beta chain sequence along with its context. Antigen: not known. Every diagnosis used clinical symptoms, serum thyroxine and TRAb, thyroid ultrasound and orbital computed tomography. Trimming took off 4 bases at V and 0 bases at J, with 15 bases between the two ends. This CDR3 spans 17 amino acids. Germline CDR1 is MDHEN and CDR2 is SYDVKM. The data stem from a study of T cells in Graves' hyperthyroidism and ophthalmopathy. Findings and caveats of the study: Using 13 V-J features, a model discriminated ophthalmopathy from stable hyperthyroidism.

TCR beta CDR3 region amplification was performed from RNA transcripts. When the TCR CDR3 underwent first-round RT-PCR, the HTBI primer set was used. TCRdb passed the multiplex PCR reads through MiXCR, listing each CDR3 protein once. Here the sample spans a few hundred thousand distinct CDR3 sequences, approximately 13% being singletons. The clonotype originates from a man aged 25-40 years with Graves' hyperthyroidism that later progressed to Graves' ophthalmopathy. The chain employs TRBV28 and TRBJ1-4; D remains ambiguous. The sequenced sample was blood. CDR3 nucleotide sequence: TGTGCCAGCAGTTCGGAGGGCAGGAGATCAACTAATGAAAAACTGTTTTTT. Protein: CASSSEGRRSTNEKLFF.